The present T cell receptor (beta chain) was sequenced within a study of technical replicates of blood from several donors (dated by TCRdb to 2016 to 2017). Cut back by 5 bases and 2 bases, the V and J ends lie 28 bases apart. Via the germline V gene, CDR1 is SGHTA and CDR2 FQGTGA. Taken from cysteine to phenylalanine, the CDR3 has 19 residues. Only CDR3 DNA remains: 57 bases, in frame from the first base. The library was made by the immunoSEQ multiplex PCR assay. In its TCRdb copy, this immuneACCESS table keeps in-frame sequences only and misses some clones. Where compared with another copy, unresolved V genes explain less than half of these, and the others have no known cause. In this sample the table shows about 56,000 clones, 90% to 95% of which occur a single time. Around 4% of the sample is taken by the ten largest. A note on this clone: This receptor's antigen is unknown. No much larger clonotype is one base removed from it; base qualities were not supplied.

This clonotype originated in a human donor in good health. Some clones in this sample may be carry-over from other donors' samples. Recombination joined TRBV7-3 with TRBJ2-7; a tentative D call is TRBD2 (5 bases match). What was sequenced was PBMCs. The nucleotide sequence is given as TGTGCCAGCAGCCCCGGTACTGGACTCGTCCTGCCCCTAACCTACGAGCAGTACTTC. This translates into CASSPGTGLVLPLTYEQYF. Extended through the reference TRBV7-3 and TRBJ2-7 proteins, this CDR3 yields the full variable domain: GAGVSQTPSNKVTEKGKYVELRCDPISGHTALYWYRQSLGQGPEFLIYFQGTGAADDSGLPNDRFFAVRPEGSVSTLKIQRTERGDSAVYLCASSPGTGLVLPLTYEQYFGPGTRLTVT.